These 15 T cell receptor beta chains were all obtained from the same sample, sequenced in a study of vaccination and CD4 T cells after COVID-19. Oncomine TCR Beta short-read sequencing was applied to DNA from cultured CD4+ T cells. TCRdb fed the PCR reads into MiXCR, producing one record per CDR3 protein. The table includes approximately 4,900 distinct CDR3 sequences, less than 30% detected once. No antigen is known for these receptors. The treatment here: 10-day PBMC culture with coronavirus spike peptide pools or control peptides (ViraFEST assay). The sequencing used CD4+ T cells from blood, cultured in vitro, collected after SARS-CoV-2 vaccination. These receptors were taken from a human donor who had recovered from COVID-19.

The V and J genes are TRBV28 and TRBJ2-1, with D possibly TRBD2 on 5 matching bases. CDR3 length: 17 residues. The V and J ends lost 6 bases and 4 bases respectively, with 22 bases between them. Per the germline V gene, CDR1 is MDHEN and CDR2 is SYDVKM. The CDR3 is CASSPSWGKGVYNEQFF. In nucleotides, the CDR3 is TGTGCCAGCAGCCCGTCTTGGGGTAAGGGAGTGTACAATGAGCAGTTCTTC.

This clonotype has only a few counts. The rearrangement links TRBV6-5 to TRBJ2-1, with a possible D match to TRBD1 (5 bases). This CDR3 is 14 amino acids long. CDR1 and CDR2 from the germline V gene are MNHEY and SVGAGI. V was clipped by 2 bases and J by 7 bases, with 12 bases between them. The CDR3 protein is CASSYGVQVNEQFF. DNA of the CDR3: TGTGCCAGCAGTTACGGGGTACAGGTAAATGAGCAGTTCTTC.

The chain employs TRBV7-9 and TRBJ2-5; 14 nucleotides agree with TRBD2. Germline trimming cut 4 bases from V and 5 bases from J; bases unmatched to any gene: 9. The CDR3 runs 17 residues. The germline V gene encodes CDR1 SEHNR and CDR2 FQNEAQ (reference sequence). The CDR3 is CASSSGTSGGLGETQYF. The CDR3 bases are TGTGCCAGCAGCTCCGGGACTAGCGGGGGCCTGGGGGAGACCCAGTACTTC.

This clonotype is deemed medium-sized. The V call is TRBV20-1, the J call TRBJ2-7; D tentatively reads TRBD1 or TRBD2 (5 bases each). This CDR3 region has 15 residues. Germline loops: CDR1 DFQATT, CDR2 SNEGSKA (reference sequence). The V end was cut by 3 bases, the J end by 2 bases, with 17 bases between. CDR3 sequence reads: CSARVLGTSAYEQYF. In DNA, the CDR3 is TGCAGTGCTAGGGTTCTAGGGACGTCCGCCTACGAGCAGTACTTC.

The rearrangement links TRBV5-1 to TRBJ2-5; 12 nucleotides line up with TRBD1. Germline trimming cut 5 bases from V and 0 bases from J; bases unmatched to any gene: 8. This CDR3 spans 17 amino acids. Per germline, CDR1 SGHRS and CDR2 YFSETQ. For the CDR3, the DNA is TGCGCCAGCAGGCCCGGGACAGGGGGCCACTACCAAGAGACCCAGTACTTC. Protein product: CASRPGTGGHYQETQYF.

This clonotype is termed large. The gene calls are TRBV7-9 and TRBJ2-5; D possibly corresponds to TRBD1 (6 bases). The CDR3 contains 16 residues. V was cut by 5 bases and J by 3 bases, with 19 bases left in between. The germline gives CDR1 SEHNR, CDR2 FQNEAQ (reference sequence). The CDR3 bases are TGTGCCAGCAGCCCTCGCCGGGCAGGGGTAAAAGAGACCCAGTACTTC. Its translation is CASSPRRAGVKETQYF.

This chain links TRBV5-4 with TRBJ2-7; tentatively, D is TRBD1 or TRBD2 (5 bases each). The length of the CDR3 is 15 residues. The germline CDR1 and CDR2 sequences are SGHNT and YYREEE (reference sequence). The V gene lost 4 bases and the J gene lost 6 bases, with 20 bases spanning the gap. In nucleotides, the CDR3 is TGTGCCAGCAGCCATGGGACCGCCTCGAGGGGCGAGCAGTACTTC. Protein sequence: CASSHGTASRGEQYF. The complete variable domain, with remaining parts taken from reference TRBV5-4 and TRBJ2-7, reads ETGVTQSPTHLIKTRGQQVTLRCSSQSGHNTVSWYQQALGQGPQFIFQYYREEENGRGNFPPRFSGLQFPNYSSELNVNALELDDSALYLCASSHGTASRGEQYFGPGTRLTVT.

In its sample, this clonotype was seen a few times. CDR3: CASSEWSTDTQYF. Here the CDR3 DNA reads TGCGCCAGCAGTGAGTGGAGCACAGATACGCAGTATTTT. The V gene is TRBV10-1, the J gene TRBJ2-3; no definite D call. The germline V and J ends were trimmed by 1 base and 0 bases, with 2 bases remaining between them. Germline assignment: CDR1 WNHNN and CDR2 SYGVQD (reference sequence). The CDR3 sequence is 13 residues long.

V gene TRBV28 combines with J gene TRBJ2-7, with D unclear. Trimming cost V 1 base and J 4 bases, with 2 bases left between them. Germline-derived CDR1 and CDR2 are MDHEN and SYDVKM. The CDR3 totals 11 residues. The DNA of the CDR3 is TGTGCCAGCAGTTTATTATACGAGCAGTACTTC. It encodes CASSLLYEQYF.

The gene calls are TRBV9 and TRBJ1-1; D remains ambiguous. CDR1 SGDLS and CDR2 YYNGEE come from the germline V gene. There are 13 residues in the CDR3. V lost 3 bases, J lost 0 bases, and 6 bases lay in between. The CDR3 region is CASSETVNTEAFF. CDR3 coding DNA: TGTGCCAGCAGCGAAACAGTGAACACTGAAGCTTTCTTT.

The rearrangement uses TRBV6-2 or TRBV6-3 and TRBJ2-7, with 10 nucleotides matching TRBD2. This CDR3 comprises 15 residues. Trimming removed 4 bases from V and 4 bases from J; junction bases left unmatched: 7. CDR1 MNHEY and CDR2 SVGEGT come from the germline V gene. CDR3 residues: CASSSLAGVWYEQYF. The DNA for the CDR3 is TGTGCCAGCAGTTCCCTAGCGGGAGTTTGGTACGAGCAGTACTTC.

The CDR3 is CASSFTSGSQSSYNEQFF. The CDR3 DNA reads as TGTGCCAGCAGCTTTACCTCCGGGTCACAGAGCTCCTACAATGAGCAGTTCTTC. J is TRBJ2-1 and V is TRBV11-3; D is unclear. The ends were cut back, 3 bases at V and 0 bases at J, with 18 bases in the middle. Germline V gene sequence: CDR1 SGHNT, CDR2 YENEEA. This CDR3 is 18 amino acids long.

V gene TRBV6-4 combines with J gene TRBJ2-3, with D possibly matching TRBD2 (5 bases). Germline CDR1 reads MRHNA; CDR2 reads SNTAGT. The CDR3 has 16 residues. The ends were cut back, 0 bases at V and 2 bases at J, with 12 bases in the middle. The CDR3 region is CASSDSPAANTDTQYF. In DNA form, the CDR3 reads TGTGCCAGCAGTGACTCGCCAGCGGCAAACACAGATACGCAGTATTTT.

This clonotype was observed a handful of times. The CDR3 sequence: CASSIRGLRGEPLHF. The CDR3 DNA follows: TGTGCCAGCAGTATCAGGGGGTTGCGAGGAGAACCCCTCCACTTT. V and J are TRBV12-3 or TRBV12-4 and TRBJ1-6; 7 nucleotides match TRBD1. Trimming at V came to 5 bases and at J to 12 bases, leaving 13 bases not matched to a gene. CDR3 length equals 15 residues.

This clonotype is medium-sized (0.01 to 0.1%) within its sample. V is TRBV10-3 and J is TRBJ2-7; 9 positions agree with TRBD1. CDR1 and CDR2 (germline): ENHRY, SYGVKD. V dropped 6 bases and J dropped 3; count of bases not matched to a gene: 9. The CDR3 length is 15 residues. CDR3 coding DNA: TGTGCCATCAGAGAACAAGAGACAGGGGGCTACGAGCAGTACTTC. Translating gives CAIREQETGGYEQYF.